This TCR beta chain is drawn from a study of OX40 agonist ivuxolimab in advanced cancers. Regarding the study in general: Ivuxolimab was an agonistic, fully human IgG2 monoclonal antibody directed against OX40 (CD134), a costimulatory receptor. Partial responses occurred in three dose-escalation patients, of whom one had hepatocellular carcinoma and two had cutaneous melanoma. The paper describes the monotherapy dose-escalation part (N ≈ 49 patients) of the phase I trial of ivuxolimab. The purpose of peripheral TCRbeta sequencing was to test whether ivuxolimab changed TCR sequence diversity and led to clonal T-cell expansion. Among the roughly 50 dose-escalation patients, some 20 had hepatocellular carcinoma, about 15 melanoma, 9 renal cell carcinoma and 9 head and neck cancer. A male proportion of nearly 85% and a mean age of approximately 61 years, ranging from 23 to 79, were recorded for the dose-escalation cohort. Intravenous ivuxolimab was administered to patients every 2 weeks at six dose levels: 0.01, 0.1, 0.3, 1.5, 3 and 10 mg/kg. Patients were allowed to have had prior anti-PD-1, anti-PD-L1 or anti-CTLA-4 therapy, and 30% to 40% of the dose-escalation patients had previously received checkpoint inhibitors.

CDR1 and CDR2 were assigned from the germline V gene as MNHEY and SVGAGI. Trimming leaves V shorter by 0 bases and J shorter by 3 bases, with the junction holding 2 bases beyond the gene matches. From the cysteine up to the phenylalanine, the CDR3 has a length of 15 residues. Only the CDR3 portion is preserved as DNA: 45 bases, with reading frame beginning at the first base. Patients with autoimmune disease history or receiving systemic immunosuppression were excluded from the trial. Peripheral blood for TCR sequencing was drawn from every dose cohort at baseline, at cycle 4 day 1 and at cycle 7 day 1. The samples were taken from a phase I, first-in-human, multicenter, open-label dose-escalation trial of ivuxolimab. The trial enrolled adults with locally advanced or metastatic head and neck squamous cell, hepatocellular, melanoma or renal cell carcinoma. Before TCR sequencing, CD4+ T cells and CD8+ T cells were sorted from peripheral blood as separate populations.

Points the paper makes about the study in general: Low levels of normalized T-cell clonal expansion were also shown by some nonresponding patients. Partial responders in the 0.1-3.0 mg/kg groups had among the lowest normalized peripheral clonal expansion, especially among CD8+ T cells. At doses of 0.1 to 3.0 mg/kg, clonal expansion of both CD4+ and CD8+ blood T cells was observed from baseline to week 6. After ivuxolimab, CD8+ T cells had more expanded clones than CD4+ T cells on average. The antigen specificity of the peripheral T cells that underwent clonal expansion was not determined.

For sequencing of the TCRbeta CDR3 region, genomic DNA was extracted from the sorted cells. The immunoSEQ Assay was used to sequence the TCRbeta CDR3 regions. TCRdb's version of the immuneACCESS table is confined to in-frame rearrangements and falls short of the full clone set. An unresolved V gene accounts for under half of the shortfall where checked; the remainder is of unknown origin. For this sample there are about 50,000 clones; around four fifths appear just once. Clones ranked in the top ten supply over 3.5% of the sample. About this clone: Its antigen remains undetermined. No quality values exist for individual bases; no much larger clone is one base distant.

The rearrangement combines TRBV6-5 with TRBJ2-7; TRBD1 matches 10 bases in the middle. The sample consisted of CD4+ or CD8+ T cells sorted from blood, taken in a trial of the OX40 agonist ivuxolimab. The receptor's source is an adult with an advanced solid tumor such as melanoma, head and neck, liver or kidney cancer. The encoded CDR3 is CASSYSGTGVYEQYF. The nucleotides read TGTGCCAGCAGTTACTCTGGGACAGGGGTCTACGAGCAGTACTTC.